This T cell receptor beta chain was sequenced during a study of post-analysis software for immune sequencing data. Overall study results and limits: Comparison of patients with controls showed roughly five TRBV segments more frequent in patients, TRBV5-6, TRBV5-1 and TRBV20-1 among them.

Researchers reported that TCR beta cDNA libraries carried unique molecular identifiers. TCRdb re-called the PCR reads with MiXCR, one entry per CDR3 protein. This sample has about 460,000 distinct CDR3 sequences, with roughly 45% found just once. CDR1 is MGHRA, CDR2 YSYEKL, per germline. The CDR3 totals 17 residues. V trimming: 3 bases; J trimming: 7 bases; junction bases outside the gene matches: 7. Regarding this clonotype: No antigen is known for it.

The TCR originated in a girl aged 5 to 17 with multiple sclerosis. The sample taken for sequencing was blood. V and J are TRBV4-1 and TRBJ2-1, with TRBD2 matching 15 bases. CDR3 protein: CASSHSGLAGGGNEQFF. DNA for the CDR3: TGCGCCAGCAGCCATTCGGGACTAGCGGGAGGAGGAAATGAGCAGTTCTTC.